This TCR beta chain came from a study of T cell responses to AZD1222 COVID-19 vaccine. Whole-study results and caveats: Females made up more of the donors, who were largely white British, and clonal diversity may have come out too low.

There are a few counts of this clone. The antigen is not known. The table came from immunoSEQ multiplex PCR; TCRdb's copy has only in-frame clones and leaves some out. The profile shows under 200,000 clones, around 90% of them singletons. The TCR was taken from an adult who received the AZD1222 COVID-19 vaccine. The sample in question was peripheral blood, obtained 28 days after the second AZD1222 dose.

The CDR3 DNA is TGTGCCAGCAGCCCGACAGTTCTGGATCTGTTTTTT. Protein product: CASSPTVLDLFF. The chain links TRBV7-9 to TRBJ1-4, with D possibly TRBD1 on 5 matching bases. This CDR3 contains 12 residues. Germline V CDR1 and CDR2: SEHNR, FQNEAQ (reference sequence). Trimming removed 5 bases from V and 14 bases from J, with 15 bases in between.